This TCR beta chain was identified during a study of blood T cell repertoires in COVID-19. Across the whole study: Whether acute or convalescent, the COVID-19 samples came from the United States, Italy and Spain.

The repertoire was sequenced with immunoSEQ multiplex PCR; TCRdb's copy has only in-frame clones and lacks some. The sample lists roughly 350,000 clones; 85% to 90% were seen once. In Seattle, patients joined the study during active infection and were tracked longitudinally. Sequencing was performed on peripheral blood. This receptor was taken from a woman aged 70 to 79 with COVID-19, enrolled during active disease.

The CDR3 nucleotides read TGTGCCTGGAGTGACAGAAACACTGAAGCTTTCTTT. It codes for CAWSDRNTEAFF. The rearrangement joins TRBV30 to TRBJ1-1; D is uncertain. V dropped 1 base and J dropped 2 bases, with 5 bases sitting between them. The length of the CDR3 is 12 residues. CDR1 and CDR2 from the germline V gene are GTSNPN and SVGIG (reference sequence).